The rows below give T cell receptor beta chains drawn from one sample of a study of identical twins. One entry per CDR3 protein, called by TCRdb with MiXCR from the 5' RACE reads. The data show approximately 600,000 distinct CDR3 sequences, with approximately 9.6% seen just once and around 3.2% held by the top ten. A further study also used this sample, focusing on yellow fever vaccine responses in identical twins.

The sample consisted of PBMCs. Receptors originate from a woman aged 18-29 years in good health. CDR3s include the opening cysteine and the closing phenylalanine or tryptophan. D genes are given only for firm matches. Clone size is shown for a subset of rows, as once, few, many or a class of expanded clone.

J gene	D gene	V gene	clone size	CDR3 DNA	CDR3 protein
TRBJ2-1	-	TRBV5-5	-	TGTGCCAGCAGCTTGGGACTTCGCTCCTACAATGAGCAGTTCTTC	CASSLGLRSYNEQFF
TRBJ1-4	-	TRBV20-1	-	TGCAGTGCTAGAGACCCCTGGCGACCGGGGAAACTGTTTTTT	CSARDPWRPGKLFF
TRBJ2-1	TRBD2	TRBV28	few	TGTGCCAGCAGTTTTCGACTAGCAAACAATGAGCAGTTCTTC	CASSFRLANNEQFF
TRBJ2-5	TRBD2	TRBV7-2	few	TGTGCCAGCAGCTCGACCGGGACTAGCGGGGCGGAGACCCAGTACTTC	CASSSTGTSGAETQYF
TRBJ2-3	-	TRBV3-1	many	TGTGCCAGCAGCCTTTCTGCGTCAGGCACCGTGGAGGCTCAGTATTTT	CASSLSASGTVEAQYF
TRBJ2-3	TRBD2	TRBV6-5	many	TGTGCCAGCAGTTCTCTAGCGGGGGGGATATACAGCACAGATACGCAGTATTTT	CASSSLAGGIYSTDTQYF
TRBJ2-5	TRBD2	TRBV7-9	many	TGTGCCAGCAGCTTATCACTAGCGGGAGGTATTGTGGAGACCCAGTACTTC	CASSLSLAGGIVETQYF
TRBJ1-1	-	TRBV3-1	few	TGTGCCAGCAACGGGGGCAGTAACACTGAAGCTTTCTTT	CASNGGSNTEAFF
TRBJ2-7	TRBD1	TRBV29-1	few	TGCAGCGTCGGGGGACAGGGTTCCGGCGAGCAGTACTTC	CSVGGQGSGEQYF
TRBJ2-1	-	TRBV29-1	-	TGCAGCGTTGTCTCGGAGGGAAGGGGTTCCGGCAATGAGCAGTTCTTC	CSVVSEGRGSGNEQFF
TRBJ2-7	TRBD1	TRBV6-1	few	TGTGCCGGCAGGGACAGCGGCTCCTACGAGCAGTACTTC	CAGRDSGSYEQYF
TRBJ1-2	TRBD1	TRBV27	-	TGTGCCAGCAGTTTATCTGGGCAGGGGGCGCGGTATGGCTACACCTTC	CASSLSGQGARYGYTF
TRBJ2-1	-	TRBV1	-	TGCACCAGCAGCCAAAGGCGGGGGCCTTCCTACAATGAGCAGTTCTTC	CTSSQRRGPSYNEQFF
TRBJ2-4	-	TRBV25-1	few	TGTGCCAGCAGTGGAGGAGTAAGGGGACAAAACATTCAGTACTTC	CASSGGVRGQNIQYF
TRBJ2-3	TRBD2	TRBV27	-	TGTGCCAGCAGTTTGTTTAGCGGGAGGGCCTTGGGGACAGATACGCAGTATTTT	CASSLFSGRALGTDTQYF
TRBJ2-2	-	TRBV4-1	few	TGCGCCAGCAGCCAAGTTCGTGGCGGGGAGCTGTTTTTT	CASSQVRGGELFF
TRBJ2-7	TRBD2	TRBV5-1	few	TGCGCCAGCAGCTTGGGACTAGCGGGATCTACCCACTACGAGCAGTACTTC	CASSLGLAGSTHYEQYF
TRBJ1-4	-	TRBV5-8	-	TGTGCCAGCGGACCACAGGGTGGCGGCGAAAAACTGTTTTTT	CASGPQGGGEKLFF
TRBJ2-1	TRBD2	TRBV20-1	many	TGCAGTGCTCCAATAGCGGGACTGGACAATGAGCAGTTCTTC	CSAPIAGLDNEQFF
TRBJ1-2	-	TRBV4-1	few	TGCGCCAGCAGCCCTGATGGAAGGTTATACGGCTACACCTTC	CASSPDGRLYGYTF
TRBJ2-1	-	TRBV7-9	many	TGTGCCGCCGGCGGATACAATGAGCAGTTCTTC	CAAGGYNEQFF
TRBJ2-7	-	TRBV5-1	many	TGCGCCAGCAGCTTAGCCCCAAACACAGGGATCTACGAGCAGTACTTC	CASSLAPNTGIYEQYF
TRBJ1-1	-	TRBV5-5	few	TGTGCCAGCAGCTTGCCAGGAGCCCTGAACACTGAAGCTTTCTTT	CASSLPGALNTEAFF
TRBJ2-5	-	TRBV20-1	-	TGCAGTGCCCCCCCTGTAAAAGGGAACCTCCAAGAGACCCAGTACTTC	CSAPPVKGNLQETQYF
TRBJ2-1	TRBD2	TRBV5-6	-	TGTGCCATGGGCTCCGGGACTAGCGGTTACAATGAGCAGTTCTTC	CAMGSGTSGYNEQFF
TRBJ2-3	-	TRBV14	-	TGTGCCAGCAGCCATCGGACTCGCCGAGATACGCAGTATTTT	CASSHRTRRDTQYF
TRBJ1-1	-	TRBV11-2	-	TGTGCCAGCAGCTTAGATCCTAGGAGTACTGCTGAAGCTTTCTTT	CASSLDPRSTAEAFF
TRBJ2-1	-	TRBV7-8	few	TGTGCCAGCACCCATTACAATGAGCAGTTCTTC	CASTHYNEQFF
TRBJ2-3	TRBD2	TRBV20-1	many	TGCAGTGCTAGAGTTAGCGGGGGTAAAGATACGCAGTATTTT	CSARVSGGKDTQYF
TRBJ1-1	TRBD1	TRBV5-1	few	TGCGCCAGCAGCTCGGGACAGGTTGCCACTGAAGCTTTCTTT	CASSSGQVATEAFF
TRBJ1-4	-	TRBV7-2	few	TGTGCCAGCAGCTTATCCGGGCCGAGGGGAGAAAAACTGTTTTTT	CASSLSGPRGEKLFF
TRBJ2-2	-	TRBV12-3/TRBV12-4	many	TGTGCCAGCCTTTCGTTAGTTCAGGGCACCGGGGAGCTGTTTTTT	CASLSLVQGTGELFF
TRBJ2-1	-	TRBV5-5	-	TGTGCCAGCAGCTTGGTTGAGGCTTACTCCTACAATGAGCAGTTCTTC	CASSLVEAYSYNEQFF
TRBJ1-6	TRBD1	TRBV15	-	TGTGCCACCAGCAGCCCTACAGGGGTGGCGTATTCACCCCTCCACTTT	CATSSPTGVAYSPLHF
TRBJ2-3	-	TRBV6-5	-	TGTGCCAGCAGTTATGGGGGAGTTAGTGGAGATACGCAGTATTTT	CASSYGGVSGDTQYF
TRBJ2-1	-	TRBV7-9	-	TGTGCCAGCAGCTTAATTTTAGTAGAGCAGTTCTTC	CASSLILVEQFF
TRBJ2-1	TRBD2	TRBV7-9	-	TGTGCCAGCAGCTTATTCACTAGCGGGGACAATGAGCAGTTCTTC	CASSLFTSGDNEQFF
TRBJ2-2	TRBD2	TRBV27	many	TGTGCCAGCAGTCCACGAGCCGGGAGGGCGATCGGGGAGCTGTTTTTT	CASSPRAGRAIGELFF
TRBJ2-7	TRBD2	TRBV4-2	few	TGTGCCAGCAGCCAAGAGGGATTTCTGGCGACTAGCGGATTCCACTCCTACGAGCAGTACTTC	CASSQEGFLATSGFHSYEQYF
TRBJ2-7	-	TRBV5-1	few	TGCGCCAGCAGCTTGATCCCTTCCTCCGACGAGCAGTACTTC	CASSLIPSSDEQYF
TRBJ2-4	-	TRBV3-1	-	TGTGCCAGCAGCCCCCGGCCGGGAAGACTAGCCAAAAACATTCAGTACTTC	CASSPRPGRLAKNIQYF
TRBJ2-3	-	TRBV7-2	many	TGTGCCAGCAGCTTAGGAGTTAGCGAGCAAGATACGCAGTATTTT	CASSLGVSEQDTQYF
TRBJ2-1	-	TRBV18	-	TGTGCCAGCTCACCGATCAACAATGAGCAGTTCTTC	CASSPINNEQFF
TRBJ2-2	TRBD2	TRBV20-1	few	TGCAGTGCTAGAGGACTAGCGGGAGGCGGGGAGCTGTTTTTT	CSARGLAGGGELFF
TRBJ2-7	TRBD2	TRBV20-1	few	TGCAGTGCTAGTTACCAGACTAGCCAAACCGAGCAGTACTTC	CSASYQTSQTEQYF